This T cell receptor (beta chain) was captured by sequencing in a study of blood T cell repertoires in COVID-19. Losses at the gene ends were 0 bases for V and 8 bases for J; bases not matched to a gene: 10. CDR3 size: 16 residues. The V gene's germline CDR1 is MGHRA and CDR2 YSYEKL. Sequencing was performed with immunoSEQ multiplex PCR; in TCRdb, only in-frame clones are kept and a portion is missing. The table records 140,000 to 150,000 clones, 75% to 90% of them present only once. Source material: peripheral blood. This receptor was taken from a man in his fifties or sixties with active or convalescent COVID-19. The rearrangement joins TRBV4-1 to TRBJ1-2, with TRBD1 identical over 9 bases. Here the CDR3 DNA reads TGCGCCAGCAGCCAAGATTGGACAGGGGACTTGAGGGGCTACACCTTC. Translation gives CASSQDWTGDLRGYTF.